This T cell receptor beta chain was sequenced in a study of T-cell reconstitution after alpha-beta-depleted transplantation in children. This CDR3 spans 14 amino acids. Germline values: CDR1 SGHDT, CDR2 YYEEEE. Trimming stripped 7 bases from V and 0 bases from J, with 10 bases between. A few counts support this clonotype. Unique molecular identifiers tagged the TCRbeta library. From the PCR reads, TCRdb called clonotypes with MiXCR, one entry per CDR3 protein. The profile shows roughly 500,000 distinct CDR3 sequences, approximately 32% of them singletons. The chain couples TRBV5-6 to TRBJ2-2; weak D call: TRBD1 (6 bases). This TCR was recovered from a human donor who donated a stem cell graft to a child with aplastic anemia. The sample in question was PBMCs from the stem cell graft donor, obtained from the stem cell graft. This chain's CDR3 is CASLTGPNTGELFF. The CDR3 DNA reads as TGTGCCAGCTTGACAGGACCGAACACCGGGGAGCTGTTTTTT.